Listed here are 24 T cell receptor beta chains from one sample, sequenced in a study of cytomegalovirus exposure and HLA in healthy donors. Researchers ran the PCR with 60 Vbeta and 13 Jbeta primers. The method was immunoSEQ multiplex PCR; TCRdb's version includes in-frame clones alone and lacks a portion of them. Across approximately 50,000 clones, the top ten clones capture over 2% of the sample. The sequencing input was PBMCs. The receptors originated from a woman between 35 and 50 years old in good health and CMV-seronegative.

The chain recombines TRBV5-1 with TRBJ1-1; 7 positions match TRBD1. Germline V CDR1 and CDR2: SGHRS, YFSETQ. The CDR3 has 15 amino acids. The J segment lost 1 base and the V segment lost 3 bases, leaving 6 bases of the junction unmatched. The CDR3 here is CASSSNRGENTEAFF. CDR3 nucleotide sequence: TGCGCCAGCAGCTCCAACAGGGGCGAGAACACTGAAGCTTTCTTT.

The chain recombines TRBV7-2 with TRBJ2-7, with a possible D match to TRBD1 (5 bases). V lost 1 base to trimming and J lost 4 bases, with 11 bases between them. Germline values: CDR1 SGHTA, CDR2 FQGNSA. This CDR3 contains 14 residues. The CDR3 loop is CASSLGGTSYEQYF. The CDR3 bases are TGTGCCAGCAGCTTAGGGGGCACCTCTTACGAGCAGTACTTC.

This chain's CDR3 is CASSPRDRGYEQYF. CDR3 bases: TGTGCCAGCAGCCCCCGGGACAGGGGATACGAGCAGTACTTC. This chain uses TRBV7-2 with TRBJ2-7; 10 bases are shared with TRBD1. This CDR3 contains 14 residues. V shed 5 bases and J 4 bases; nucleotides not matched to a gene: 5. Germline V gene lookup returns CDR1 SGHTA and CDR2 FQGNSA.

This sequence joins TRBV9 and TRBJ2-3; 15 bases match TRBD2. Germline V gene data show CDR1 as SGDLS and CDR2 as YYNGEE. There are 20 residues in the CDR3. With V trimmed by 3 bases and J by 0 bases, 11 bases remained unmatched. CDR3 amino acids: CASSGPRTSGGAGSTDTQYF. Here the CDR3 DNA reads TGTGCCAGCAGCGGGCCCCGGACTAGCGGGGGGGCCGGTAGCACAGATACGCAGTATTTT.

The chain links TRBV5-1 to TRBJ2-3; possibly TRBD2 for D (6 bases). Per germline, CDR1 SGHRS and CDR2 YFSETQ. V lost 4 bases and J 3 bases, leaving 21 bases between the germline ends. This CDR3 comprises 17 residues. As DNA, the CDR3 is TGCGCCAGCAGCCCACCCACCGGGGGACGCGGGACAGATACGCAGTATTTT. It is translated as CASSPPTGGRGTDTQYF.

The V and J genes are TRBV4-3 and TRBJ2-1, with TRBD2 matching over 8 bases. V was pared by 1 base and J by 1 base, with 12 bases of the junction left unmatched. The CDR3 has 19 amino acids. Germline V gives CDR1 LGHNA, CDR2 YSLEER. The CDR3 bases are TGCGCCAGCAGCCAAGGGATTAGGGGCGGGGGGTTATCCTACAATGAGCAGTTCTTC. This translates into CASSQGIRGGGLSYNEQFF.

CDR3 amino acids: CASSWLGGSYEQYF. The CDR3 DNA is TGTGCCAGCAGCTGGCTAGGCGGTTCCTACGAGCAGTACTTC. The J gene is TRBJ2-7, the V gene TRBV11-2; D not resolved. Germline CDR1 and CDR2: SGHAT and FQNNGV. V was pared by 4 bases and J by 1 base, with 11 bases between. This CDR3 is 14 amino acids long.

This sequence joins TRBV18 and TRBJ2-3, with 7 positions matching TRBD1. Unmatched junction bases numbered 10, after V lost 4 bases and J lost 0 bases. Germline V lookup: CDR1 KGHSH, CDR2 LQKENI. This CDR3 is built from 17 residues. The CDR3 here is CASSLFPGTVSTDTQYF. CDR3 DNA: TGTGCCAGCTCACTCTTTCCAGGGACAGTAAGCACAGATACGCAGTATTTT.

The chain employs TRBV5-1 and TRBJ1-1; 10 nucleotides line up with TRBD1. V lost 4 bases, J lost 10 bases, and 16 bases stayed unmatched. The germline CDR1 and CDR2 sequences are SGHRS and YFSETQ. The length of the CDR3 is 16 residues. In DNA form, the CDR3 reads TGCGCCAGCAGCATCGGCCCTCGGACAGGGGGGGGGTTAGCTTTCTTT. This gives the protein CASSIGPRTGGGLAFF.

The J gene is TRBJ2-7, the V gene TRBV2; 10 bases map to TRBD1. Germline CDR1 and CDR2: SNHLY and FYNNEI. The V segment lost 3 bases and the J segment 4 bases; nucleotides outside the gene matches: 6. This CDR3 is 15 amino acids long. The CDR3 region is CASSDLGQGVYEQYF. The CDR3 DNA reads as TGTGCCAGCAGTGACCTCGGACAGGGGGTGTACGAGCAGTACTTC.

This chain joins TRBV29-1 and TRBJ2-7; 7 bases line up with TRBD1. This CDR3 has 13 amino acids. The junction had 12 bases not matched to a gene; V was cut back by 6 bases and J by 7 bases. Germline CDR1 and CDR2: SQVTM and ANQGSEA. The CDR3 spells CSVASGTVEEQYF. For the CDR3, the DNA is TGCAGCGTCGCCTCCGGGACAGTCGAAGAGCAGTACTTC.

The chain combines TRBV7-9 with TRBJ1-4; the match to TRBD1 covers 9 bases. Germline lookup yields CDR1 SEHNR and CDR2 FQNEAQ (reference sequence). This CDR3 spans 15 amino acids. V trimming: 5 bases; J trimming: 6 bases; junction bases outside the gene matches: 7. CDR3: CASSPTGGDYEKLFF. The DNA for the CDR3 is TGTGCCAGCAGCCCCACAGGGGGCGATTATGAAAAACTGTTTTTT.

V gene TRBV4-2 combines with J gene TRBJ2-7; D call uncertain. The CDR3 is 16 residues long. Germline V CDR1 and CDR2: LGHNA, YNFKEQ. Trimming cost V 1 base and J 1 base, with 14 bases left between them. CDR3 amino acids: CASSQALAKQSYEQYF. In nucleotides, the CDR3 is TGTGCCAGCAGCCAAGCCTTAGCCAAGCAGTCCTACGAGCAGTACTTC.

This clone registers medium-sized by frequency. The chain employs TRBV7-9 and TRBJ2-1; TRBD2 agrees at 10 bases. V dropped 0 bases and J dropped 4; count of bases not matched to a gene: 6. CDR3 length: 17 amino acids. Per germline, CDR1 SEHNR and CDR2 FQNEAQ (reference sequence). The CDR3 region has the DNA TGTGCCAGCAGCTTAGCGAAGACTAGCGGGCCGTACAATGAGCAGTTCTTC. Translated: CASSLAKTSGPYNEQFF. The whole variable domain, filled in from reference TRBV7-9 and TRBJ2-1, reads DTGVSQNPRHKITKRGQNVTFRCDPISEHNRLYWYRQTLGQGPEFLTYFQNEAQLEKSRLLSDRFSAERPKGSFSTLEIQRTEQGDSAMYLCASSLAKTSGPYNEQFFGPGTRLTVL.

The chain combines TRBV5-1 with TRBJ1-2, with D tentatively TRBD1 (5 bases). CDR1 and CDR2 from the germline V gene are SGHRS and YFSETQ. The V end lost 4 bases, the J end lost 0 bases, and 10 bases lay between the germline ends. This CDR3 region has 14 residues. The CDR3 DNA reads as TGCGCCAGCAGCCCAACGACAGCTAACTATGGCTACACCTTC. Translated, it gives CASSPTTANYGYTF.

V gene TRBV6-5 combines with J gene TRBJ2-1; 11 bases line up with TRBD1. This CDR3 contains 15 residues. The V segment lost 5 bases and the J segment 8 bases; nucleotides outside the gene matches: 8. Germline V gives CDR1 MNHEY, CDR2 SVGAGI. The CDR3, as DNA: TGTGCCAGCAGTCCAGGACAGGGGGCAGGCCATGAGCAGTTCTTC. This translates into CASSPGQGAGHEQFF.

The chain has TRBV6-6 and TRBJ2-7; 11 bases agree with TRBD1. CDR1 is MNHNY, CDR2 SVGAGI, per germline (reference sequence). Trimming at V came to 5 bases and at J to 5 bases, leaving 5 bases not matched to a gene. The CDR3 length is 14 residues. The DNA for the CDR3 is TGTGCCAGCAGTGGGTGGACAGGGGGCAACGAGCAGTACTTC. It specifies CASSGWTGGNEQYF.

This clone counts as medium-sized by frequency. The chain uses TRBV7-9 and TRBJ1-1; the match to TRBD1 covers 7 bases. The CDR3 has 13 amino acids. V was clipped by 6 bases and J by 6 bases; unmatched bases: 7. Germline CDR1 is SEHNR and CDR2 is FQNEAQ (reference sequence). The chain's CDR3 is CASSSQGDAEAFF. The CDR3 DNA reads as TGTGCCAGCAGTTCCCAGGGGGATGCTGAAGCTTTCTTT.

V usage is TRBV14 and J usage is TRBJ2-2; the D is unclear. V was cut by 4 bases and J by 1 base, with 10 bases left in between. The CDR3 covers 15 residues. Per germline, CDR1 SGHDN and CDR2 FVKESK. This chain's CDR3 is CASSPSPLNTGELFF. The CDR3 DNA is TGTGCCAGCAGCCCCTCCCCTCTGAACACCGGGGAGCTGTTTTTT.

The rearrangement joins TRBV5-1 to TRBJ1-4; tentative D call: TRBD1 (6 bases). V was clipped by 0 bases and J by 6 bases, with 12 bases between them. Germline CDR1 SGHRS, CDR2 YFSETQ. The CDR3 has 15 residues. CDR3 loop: CASSLDGRGDEKLFF. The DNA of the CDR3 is TGCGCCAGCAGCTTGGATGGCAGGGGAGATGAAAAACTGTTTTTT.

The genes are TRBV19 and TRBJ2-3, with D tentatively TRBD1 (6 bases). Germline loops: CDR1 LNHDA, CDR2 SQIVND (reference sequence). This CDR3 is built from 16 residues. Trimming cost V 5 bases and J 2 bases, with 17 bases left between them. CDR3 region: CASSYVRDTNTDTQYF. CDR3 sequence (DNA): TGTGCCAGTAGTTACGTCCGGGACACCAACACAGATACGCAGTATTTT.

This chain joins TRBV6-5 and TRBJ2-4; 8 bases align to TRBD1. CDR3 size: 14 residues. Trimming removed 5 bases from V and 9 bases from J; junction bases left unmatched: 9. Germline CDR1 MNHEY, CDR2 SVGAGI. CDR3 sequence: CASSGTGGGSIQYF. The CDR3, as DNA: TGTGCCAGCAGTGGGACAGGTGGGGGGAGCATTCAGTACTTC.

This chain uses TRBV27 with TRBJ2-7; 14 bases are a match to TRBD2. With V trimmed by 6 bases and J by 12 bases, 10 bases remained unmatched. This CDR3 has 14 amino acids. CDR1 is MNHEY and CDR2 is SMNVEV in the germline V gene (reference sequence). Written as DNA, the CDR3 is TGTGCCAGCAGGGCCTTAGGACTAGCGGGGGGTTGGTACTTC. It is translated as CASRALGLAGGWYF.

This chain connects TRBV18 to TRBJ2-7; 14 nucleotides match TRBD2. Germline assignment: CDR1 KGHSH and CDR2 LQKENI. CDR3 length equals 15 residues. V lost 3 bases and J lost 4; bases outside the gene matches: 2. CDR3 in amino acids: CASSPTSGGVYEQYF. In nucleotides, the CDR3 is TGTGCCAGCTCACCGACTAGCGGGGGGGTTTACGAGCAGTACTTC.